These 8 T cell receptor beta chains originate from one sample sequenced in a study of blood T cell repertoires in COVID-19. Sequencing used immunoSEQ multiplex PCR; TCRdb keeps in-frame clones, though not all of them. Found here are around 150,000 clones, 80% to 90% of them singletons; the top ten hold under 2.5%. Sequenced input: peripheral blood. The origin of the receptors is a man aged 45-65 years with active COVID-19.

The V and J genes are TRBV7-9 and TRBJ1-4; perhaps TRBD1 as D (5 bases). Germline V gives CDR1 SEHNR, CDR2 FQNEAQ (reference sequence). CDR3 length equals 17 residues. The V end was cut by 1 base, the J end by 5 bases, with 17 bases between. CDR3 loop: CASSLVSTAGLNEKLFF. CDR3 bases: TGTGCCAGCAGCTTAGTATCGACAGCAGGGTTGAATGAAAAACTGTTTTTT.

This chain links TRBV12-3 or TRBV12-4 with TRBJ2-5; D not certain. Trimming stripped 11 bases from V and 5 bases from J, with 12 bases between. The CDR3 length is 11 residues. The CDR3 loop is CASGLPETQYF. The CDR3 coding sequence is TGTGCCTCTGGGCTCCCTGAGACCCAGTACTTC.

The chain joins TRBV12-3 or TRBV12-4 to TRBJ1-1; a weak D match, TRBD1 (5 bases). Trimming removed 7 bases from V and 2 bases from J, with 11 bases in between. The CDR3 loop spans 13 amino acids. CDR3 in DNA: TGTGCCAGCATGGGGGGTAAAAACACTGAAGCTTTCTTT. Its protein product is CASMGGKNTEAFF.

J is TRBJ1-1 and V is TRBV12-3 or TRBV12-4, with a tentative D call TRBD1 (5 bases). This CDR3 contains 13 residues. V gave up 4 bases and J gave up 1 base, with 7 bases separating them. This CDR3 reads CASSSQGNTEAFF. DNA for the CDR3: TGTGCCAGCAGTTCTCAGGGGAACACTGAAGCTTTCTTT.

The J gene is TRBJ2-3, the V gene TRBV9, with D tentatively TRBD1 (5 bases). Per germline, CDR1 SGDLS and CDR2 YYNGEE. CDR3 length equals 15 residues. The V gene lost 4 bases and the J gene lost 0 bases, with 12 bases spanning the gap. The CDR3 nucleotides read TGTGCCAGCAGCCCTAGGACAACTAGCACAGATACGCAGTATTTT. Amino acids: CASSPRTTSTDTQYF.

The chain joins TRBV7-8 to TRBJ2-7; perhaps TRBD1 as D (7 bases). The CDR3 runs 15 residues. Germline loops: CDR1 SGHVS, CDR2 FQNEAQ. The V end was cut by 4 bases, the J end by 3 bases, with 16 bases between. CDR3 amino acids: CASSSAGGILYEQYF. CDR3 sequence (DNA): TGTGCCAGCAGCTCCGCAGGGGGGATCCTCTACGAGCAGTACTTC.

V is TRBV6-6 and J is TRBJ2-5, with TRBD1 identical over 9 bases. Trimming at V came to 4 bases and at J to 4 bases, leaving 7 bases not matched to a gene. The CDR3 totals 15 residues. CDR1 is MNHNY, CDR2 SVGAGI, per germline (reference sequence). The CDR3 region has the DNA TGTGCCAGCAGTTTCCCGGGACAGGGCCGAGAGACCCAGTACTTC. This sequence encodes CASSFPGQGRETQYF.

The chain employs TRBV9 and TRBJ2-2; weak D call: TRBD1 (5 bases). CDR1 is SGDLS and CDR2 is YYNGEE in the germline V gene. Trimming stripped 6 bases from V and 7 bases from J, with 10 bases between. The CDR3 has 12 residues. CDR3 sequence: CASTKGRGELFF. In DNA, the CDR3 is TGTGCCAGCACAAAGGGGCGCGGGGAGCTGTTTTTT.